The 23 T cell receptor beta chains in this list originate from one sample, sequenced in a study of T-cell reconstitution after alpha-beta-depleted transplantation in children. Molecular barcoding with unique molecular identifiers was used for the TCRbeta library. TCRdb re-called the PCR reads with MiXCR, one entry per CDR3 protein. In the table there are roughly 180,000 distinct CDR3 sequences, 8.5% to 14% of which are singletons. The source was PBMCs, collected before TCRalphabeta/CD19-depleted stem cell transplant. Every receptor here comes from a boy aged 2 to 10 with acute myeloid leukemia, due to receive a stem cell transplant.

This clonotype was seen repeatedly, ten times or more. The chain employs TRBV28 and TRBJ2-1; 9 positions match TRBD1. CDR1 MDHEN and CDR2 SYDVKM come from the germline V gene. V dropped 5 bases and J dropped 7; count of bases not matched to a gene: 9. The CDR3 totals 15 residues. The CDR3 sequence: CASSILDRGGNEQFF. In DNA form, the CDR3 reads TGTGCCAGCAGTATTCTGGACAGGGGAGGTAATGAGCAGTTCTTC. Looking up the rest from reference TRBV28 and TRBJ2-1 gives the full variable domain: DVKVTQSSRYLVKRTGEKVFLECVQDMDHENMFWYRQDPGLGLRLIYFSYDVKMKEKGDIPEGYSVSREKKERFSLILESASTNQTSMYLCASSILDRGGNEQFFGPGTRLTVL.

The J gene is TRBJ2-3, the V gene TRBV20-1; D not certain. The CDR3 runs 17 residues. V dropped 1 base and J dropped 2 bases, with 19 bases sitting between them. CDR1 and CDR2 from the germline V gene are DFQATT and SNEGSKA (reference sequence). The CDR3 DNA sequence: TGCAGTGCTAGAGGGCTGATTGGGTTGGGTCTCACAGATACGCAGTATTTT. Encoded protein: CSARGLIGLGLTDTQYF.

This clonotype has at least ten counts. This rearrangement joins TRBV20-1 to TRBJ2-5; a weak D match, TRBD2 (6 bases). The germline V and J ends were trimmed by 2 bases and 3 bases, with 16 bases remaining between them. CDR3 size: 15 residues. Germline loops: CDR1 DFQATT, CDR2 SNEGSKA (reference sequence). The DNA of the CDR3 is TGCAGTGCTAGATCCATTAGCGGCCTGAAAGAGACCCAGTACTTC. Translating it yields CSARSISGLKETQYF.

This clonotype was detected ten times or more. DNA for the CDR3: TGTGCCAGCAGTGACTCAACAACAGGGGGATCAGATACGCAGTATTTT. Translating it yields CASSDSTTGGSDTQYF. The chain carries TRBV6-4 and TRBJ2-3; 8 bases match TRBD1. The CDR3 is 16 residues long. CDR1 and CDR2 (germline): MRHNA, SNTAGT. Trimming cost V 0 bases and J 4 bases; bases outside gene matches: 6.

Ten or more counts support this clonotype. The V gene is TRBV20-1, the J gene TRBJ2-3; 11 nucleotides align to TRBD2. V was clipped by 3 bases and J by 0 bases; unmatched bases: 5. The length of the CDR3 is 16 residues. Germline values: CDR1 DFQATT, CDR2 SNEGSKA (reference sequence). This CDR3 reads CSARGLAEESTDTQYF. In DNA form, the CDR3 reads TGCAGTGCTAGGGGACTAGCGGAAGAGAGCACAGATACGCAGTATTTT.

The sample holds one count of this clonotype. V gene TRBV19 combines with J gene TRBJ2-1, with D perhaps matching TRBD2 (5 bases). The CDR3 contains 12 residues. V was clipped by 5 bases and J by 10 bases, with 12 bases between them. Per germline, CDR1 LNHDA and CDR2 SQIVND (reference sequence). CDR3 residues: CASSPGIAEQFF. Here the CDR3 DNA reads TGTGCCAGTAGTCCCGGGATAGCGGAGCAGTTCTTC.

This clonotype was recorded many times. The V and J genes are TRBV11-3 and TRBJ2-7, with 8 bases identical to TRBD1. V lost 5 bases and J lost 4; bases outside the gene matches: 7. CDR1 is SGHNT, CDR2 YENEEA, per germline. The CDR3 has 14 amino acids. CDR3 DNA: TGTGCCAGCAGCGTCGGGACAGGAAGATACGAGCAGTACTTC. As protein: CASSVGTGRYEQYF.

This clonotype was detected ten times or more. The V and J genes are TRBV6-5 and TRBJ2-3, with TRBD2 identical over 7 bases. Looked up from germline, CDR1 is MNHEY and CDR2 is SVGAGI. The V segment lost 6 bases and the J segment 10 bases; nucleotides outside the gene matches: 13. This CDR3 has 14 residues. The CDR3 bases are TGTGCCAGCAGCCCCGCTCGAGGGCTAGCGGCGCAGTATTTT. Encoded protein: CASSPARGLAAQYF.

Many counts were recorded for this clonotype. This chain connects TRBV6-1 to TRBJ1-2, with D uncertain. This CDR3 has 12 residues. V dropped 4 bases and J dropped 3 bases, with 6 bases sitting between them. Germline CDR1 and CDR2: MNHNS and SASEGT. In DNA form, the CDR3 reads TGTGCCAGCAGTGCGTCAGACTATGGCTACACCTTC. Amino acids: CASSASDYGYTF.

This clonotype appeared many times. V and J are TRBV20-1 and TRBJ2-1; 7 positions agree with TRBD2. The junction had 13 bases not matched to a gene; V was cut back by 6 bases and J by 8 bases. Germline CDR1 and CDR2: DFQATT and SNEGSKA (reference sequence). The CDR3 is 14 residues long. CDR3: CSADGGRAADEQFF. The CDR3 nucleotides read TGCAGTGCAGATGGGGGGAGGGCCGCGGATGAGCAGTTCTTC.

This clonotype has at least ten counts. The V gene is TRBV20-1, the J gene TRBJ2-1, with 7 bases matching TRBD1. Trimming cost V 3 bases and J 3 bases; bases outside gene matches: 5. This CDR3 spans 14 amino acids. Per the germline V gene, CDR1 is DFQATT and CDR2 is SNEGSKA (reference sequence). DNA of the CDR3: TGCAGTGCTAGCGGGACAGACTTCTACAATGAGCAGTTCTTC. Protein product: CSASGTDFYNEQFF.

This clonotype was picked up many times. The V call is TRBV20-1, the J call TRBJ1-5, with a tentative D call TRBD1 (5 bases). Germline CDR1 and CDR2: DFQATT and SNEGSKA (reference sequence). V was clipped by 2 bases and J by 2 bases, with 16 bases between them. The CDR3 has 16 amino acids. CDR3 DNA: TGCAGTGCTAGAAGGGACGGCATAAATGGCAATCAGCCCCAGCATTTT. This sequence encodes CSARRDGINGNQPQHF.

Many counts were recorded for this clonotype. The rearrangement uses TRBV12-3 or TRBV12-4 and TRBJ2-1, with 8 bases that match TRBD1. J lost 3 bases, V lost 8 bases, and 0 bases had no gene match. The CDR3 totals 12 residues. CDR3 amino acids: CASGQGYNEQFF. DNA of the CDR3: TGTGCCAGCGGACAGGGCTACAATGAGCAGTTCTTC.

There are many counts of this clonotype. The chain carries TRBV5-1 and TRBJ2-1; either TRBD1 or TRBD2 may supply D (5 bases each). Looked up from germline, CDR1 is SGHRS and CDR2 is YFSETQ. The CDR3 is made up of 15 amino acids. The ends were cut back, 0 bases at V and 8 bases at J, with 15 bases in the middle. CDR3 residues: CASSLGGRIRDEQFF. The CDR3 coding sequence is TGCGCCAGCAGCTTGGGGGGACGGATACGCGATGAGCAGTTCTTC.

This clonotype occurred many times. The CDR3 reads CAISDGTAGGEKLFF. The DNA for the CDR3 is TGTGCCATCAGTGACGGGACAGCCGGGGGTGAAAAACTGTTTTTT. The V and J genes are TRBV10-3 and TRBJ1-4; 7 bases map to TRBD1. Trimming at V came to 3 bases and at J to 7 bases, leaving 8 bases not matched to a gene. The CDR3 consists of 15 residues. Germline V CDR1 and CDR2: ENHRY, SYGVKD.

V is TRBV2 and J is TRBJ1-2; D is unclear. This CDR3 comprises 14 residues. From germline, CDR1 is SNHLY and CDR2 FYNNEI. V lost 11 bases and J 1 base, leaving 17 bases between the germline ends. CDR3 protein: CAGRPSGGNYGYTF. For the CDR3, the DNA is TGTGCCGGGCGGCCTTCGGGTGGTAACTATGGCTACACCTTC.

In this sample, this clonotype turned up many times. The chain joins TRBV20-1 to TRBJ1-5; 7 positions agree with TRBD1. Germline-derived CDR1 and CDR2 are DFQATT and SNEGSKA (reference sequence). Trimming at V came to 6 bases and at J to 0 bases, leaving 8 bases not matched to a gene. The CDR3 has 15 residues. The CDR3 DNA is TGCAGTGCCCCGGGGAAGGGGGCTAGCAATCAGCCCCAGCATTTT. Translating it yields CSAPGKGASNQPQHF.

In its sample, this clonotype was seen many times. This chain uses TRBV20-1 with TRBJ1-2; a weak D match, TRBD1 (5 bases). The CDR3 sequence is 14 residues long. With 0 bases removed from V and 5 bases from J, the gap between germline ends came to 13 bases. Germline V CDR1 and CDR2: DFQATT, SNEGSKA (reference sequence). CDR3 sequence reads: CSARDLTVIYGYTF. The CDR3 nucleotides read TGCAGTGCTAGAGATCTGACAGTGATATATGGCTACACCTTC.

At least ten counts were recorded for this clonotype. J is TRBJ1-1 and V is TRBV5-1; D unresolved. Germline CDR1 SGHRS, CDR2 YFSETQ. This CDR3 has 14 amino acids. Trimming removed 5 bases at V and 7 bases at J, with 18 bases between. CDR3 region: CASRQWRGEFEAFF. The DNA for the CDR3 is TGCGCCAGCAGACAGTGGCGTGGCGAGTTTGAAGCTTTCTTT.

This clonotype was recorded at least ten times. This rearrangement joins TRBV20-1 to TRBJ2-7, with TRBD2 matching over 15 bases. Unmatched junction bases numbered 3, after V lost 4 bases and J lost 5 bases. The length of the CDR3 is 14 residues. Germline V gene data show CDR1 as DFQATT and CDR2 as SNEGSKA (reference sequence). The CDR3 spells CSAIRTSGRDEQYF. The CDR3 DNA follows: TGCAGTGCTATTCGGACTAGCGGGAGGGACGAGCAGTACTTC.

This clonotype was recorded many times. The rearrangement joins TRBV6-1 to TRBJ1-3; D ambiguous. Looked up from germline, CDR1 is MNHNS and CDR2 is SASEGT. This CDR3 is built from 15 residues. V was shortened by 6 bases and J by 4 bases, with 16 bases between the two germline ends. The CDR3 loop reads CASSQTASSGNTIYF. CDR3 nucleotide sequence: TGTGCCAGCAGCCAAACAGCGAGCTCCGGAAACACCATATATTTT.

In this sample, this clonotype turned up many times. The genes are TRBV15 and TRBJ1-2; D possibly corresponds to TRBD1 (5 bases). V dropped 8 bases and J dropped 4 bases, with 20 bases sitting between them. Germline CDR1 and CDR2: LNHNV and YYDKDF (reference sequence). The CDR3 totals 15 residues. In DNA, the CDR3 is TGTGCCACCGGGACGGTACTCAGGGCACCCTATGGCTACACCTTC. Amino acids: CATGTVLRAPYGYTF.

This clonotype was seen more than once but under ten times. V and J are TRBV27 and TRBJ1-5, with 8 bases fitting TRBD1. There are 16 residues in the CDR3. Germline V lookup: CDR1 MNHEY, CDR2 SMNVEV (reference sequence). The V and J ends lost 11 bases and 3 bases, in that order; junction bases with no gene match: 15. Written as DNA, the CDR3 is TGTGCCGCGGGCAGGGGGCCCCCCGATTTCAATCAGCCCCAGCATTTT. The encoded protein is CAAGRGPPDFNQPQHF.